The 9 T cell receptor beta chains in this list originate from one sample, sequenced in a study of blood T cell repertoires in COVID-19. Libraries were prepared by immunoSEQ multiplex PCR; TCRdb keeps only in-frame clonotypes and omits some of them. The table shows 62,000 or so clones, with 78% occurring only once. Sequencing input: peripheral blood. All receptors come from a man aged 55 to 70 with COVID-19, enrolled during active disease.

The rearrangement uses TRBV28 and TRBJ2-3, with 11 bases lining up with TRBD2. V lost 7 bases and J lost 2; bases outside the gene matches: 11. Germline CDR1 is MDHEN and CDR2 is SYDVKM. The CDR3 length is 17 residues. CDR3 loop: CASTPLIAGGFTDTQYF. The CDR3 nucleotides read TGTGCCAGCACCCCCCTGATAGCGGGGGGGTTCACAGATACGCAGTATTTT.

The CDR3 loop is CASSLGPGQGNSYEQYF. CDR3 in DNA: TGTGCCAGCAGCTTAGGTCCAGGACAGGGGAACTCCTACGAGCAGTACTTC. V is TRBV5-6 and J is TRBJ2-7; 9 bases map to TRBD1. Looked up from germline, CDR1 is SGHDT and CDR2 is YYEEEE. This CDR3 has 17 residues. The V segment lost 2 bases and the J segment 0 bases; nucleotides outside the gene matches: 9.

There are a few counts of this clone. The rearrangement joins TRBV3-1 (or the pseudogene TRBV3-2) to TRBJ2-4, with D uncertain. The germline V gene encodes CDR1 LGHDT and CDR2 YNNKEL (reference sequence). The V end was cut by 3 bases, the J end by 5 bases, with 5 bases between. The CDR3 is 12 residues long. CDR3 sequence reads: CASSQAENIQYF. The CDR3 nucleotides are TGTGCCAGCAGCCAGGCAGAAAACATTCAGTACTTC.

This chain uses TRBV19 with TRBJ1-1, with D maybe TRBD1 (6 bases). V lost 4 bases to trimming and J lost 2 bases, with 11 bases between them. This CDR3 is 14 amino acids long. Per germline, CDR1 LNHDA and CDR2 SQIVND (reference sequence). The CDR3 protein is CASSRTALNTEAFF. The CDR3 bases are TGTGCCAGTAGTAGGACAGCCCTAAACACTGAAGCTTTCTTT.

In its sample, this clone was seen a few times. J is TRBJ2-3 and V is TRBV7-3, with TRBD2 matching 8 bases. Germline CDR1 is SGHTA and CDR2 is FQGTGA. After removal of 5 bases from V and 2 bases from J, the junction contained 6 bases not matched to a gene. The CDR3 covers 15 residues. The CDR3 reads CASSPGGRYTDTQYF. CDR3 coding DNA: TGTGCCAGCAGCCCGGGGGGGCGATACACAGATACGCAGTATTTT.

This clone was detected only a few times. This chain joins TRBV3-1 (or the pseudogene TRBV3-2) and TRBJ2-1; the D is unclear. The V end was cut by 3 bases, the J end by 8 bases, with 8 bases between. Germline assignment: CDR1 LGHDT and CDR2 YNNKEL (reference sequence). CDR3 length equals 12 residues. CDR3 DNA sequence: TGTGCCAGCAGCCACCTAGACTATGAGCAGTTCTTC. The encoded protein is CASSHLDYEQFF.

This clone was seen more than once but under ten times. J is TRBJ1-5 and V is TRBV30; a weak D match, TRBD1 (5 bases). The V and J ends lost 2 bases and 4 bases respectively, with 9 bases between them. CDR3 length: 13 residues. Germline CDR1 is GTSNPN and CDR2 is SVGIG (reference sequence). This chain's CDR3 is CAWSLGGNQPQHF. CDR3 DNA: TGTGCCTGGAGTCTGGGGGGAAATCAGCCCCAGCATTTT.

The CDR3: CASGAGGGTANTEAFF. CDR3 coding DNA: TGTGCTAGTGGTGCCGGTGGAGGGACAGCGAACACTGAAGCTTTCTTT. The chain uses TRBV12-5 and TRBJ1-1; TRBD1 matches 7 bases. Trimming at V came to 5 bases and at J to 1 base, leaving 10 bases not matched to a gene. CDR1 is LGHNT and CDR2 is FRNRAP in the germline V gene. This CDR3 comprises 16 residues.

V usage is TRBV3-1 (or the pseudogene TRBV3-2) and J usage is TRBJ2-3, with D uncertain. This CDR3 contains 16 residues. Between the trimmed V and J ends, which lost 5 bases and 4 bases, there was a span of 19 bases. CDR1 is LGHDT and CDR2 is YNNKEL in the germline V gene (reference sequence). CDR3 in DNA: TGTGCCAGCAGCTTCAGACTGTATGCTACGGCAGATACGCAGTATTTT. This codes for CASSFRLYATADTQYF.